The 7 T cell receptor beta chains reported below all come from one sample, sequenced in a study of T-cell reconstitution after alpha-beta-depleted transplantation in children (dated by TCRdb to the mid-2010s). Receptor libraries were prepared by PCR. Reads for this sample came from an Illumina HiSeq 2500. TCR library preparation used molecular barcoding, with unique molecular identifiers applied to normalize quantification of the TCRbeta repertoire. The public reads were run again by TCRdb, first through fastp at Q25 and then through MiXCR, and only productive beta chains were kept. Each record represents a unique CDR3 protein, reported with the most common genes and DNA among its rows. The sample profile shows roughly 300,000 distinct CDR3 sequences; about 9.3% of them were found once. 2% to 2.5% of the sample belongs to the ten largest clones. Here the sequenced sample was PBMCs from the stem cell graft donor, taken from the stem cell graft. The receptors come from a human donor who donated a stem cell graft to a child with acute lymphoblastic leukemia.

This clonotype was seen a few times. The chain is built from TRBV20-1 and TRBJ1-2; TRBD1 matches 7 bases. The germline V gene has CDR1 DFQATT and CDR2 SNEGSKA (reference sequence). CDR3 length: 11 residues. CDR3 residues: CRLQGNYGYTF. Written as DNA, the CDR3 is TGCAGGTTACAGGGGAACTATGGCTACACCTTC.

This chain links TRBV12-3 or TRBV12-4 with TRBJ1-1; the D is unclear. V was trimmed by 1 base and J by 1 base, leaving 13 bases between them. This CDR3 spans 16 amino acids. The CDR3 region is CASSLDLRVWNTEAFF. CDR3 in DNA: TGTGCCAGCAGTTTAGATTTACGGGTATGGAACACTGAAGCTTTCTTT.

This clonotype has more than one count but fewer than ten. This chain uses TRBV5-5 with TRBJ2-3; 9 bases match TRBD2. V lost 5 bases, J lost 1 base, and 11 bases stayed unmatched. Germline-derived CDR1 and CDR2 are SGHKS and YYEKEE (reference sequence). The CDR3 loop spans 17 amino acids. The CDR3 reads CASSSLLAGVGTDTQYF. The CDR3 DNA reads TGTGCCAGCAGTTCTCTCTTAGCGGGAGTCGGCACAGATACGCAGTATTTT.

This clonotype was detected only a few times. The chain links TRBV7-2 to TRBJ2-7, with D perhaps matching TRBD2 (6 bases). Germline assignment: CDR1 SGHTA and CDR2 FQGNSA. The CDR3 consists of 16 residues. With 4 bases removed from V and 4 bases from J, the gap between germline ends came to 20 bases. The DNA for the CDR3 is TGTGCCAGCAGCTCCCGGCGGGACGTGATCCCGTACGAGCAGTACTTC. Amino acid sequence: CASSSRRDVIPYEQYF.

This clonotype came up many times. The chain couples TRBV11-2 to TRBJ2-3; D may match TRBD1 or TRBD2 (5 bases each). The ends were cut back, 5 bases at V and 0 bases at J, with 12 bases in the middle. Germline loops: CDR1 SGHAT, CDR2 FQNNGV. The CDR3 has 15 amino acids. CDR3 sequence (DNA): TGTGCCAGCAGCCCCGGGACCACTAGCACAGATACGCAGTATTTT. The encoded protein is CASSPGTTSTDTQYF. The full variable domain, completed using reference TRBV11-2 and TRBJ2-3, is EAGVAQSPRYKIIEKRQSVAFWCNPISGHATLYWYQQILGQGPKLLIQFQNNGVVDDSQLPKDRFSAERLKGVDSTLKIQPAKLEDSAVYLCASSPGTTSTDTQYFGPGTRLTVL.

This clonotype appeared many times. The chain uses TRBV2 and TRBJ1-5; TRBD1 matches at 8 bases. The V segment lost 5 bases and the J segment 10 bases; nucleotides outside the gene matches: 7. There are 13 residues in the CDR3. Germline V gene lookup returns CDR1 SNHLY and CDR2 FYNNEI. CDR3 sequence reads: CASSSDRVEPQHF. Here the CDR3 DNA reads TGTGCCAGCAGTTCGGACAGGGTGGAACCCCAGCATTTT.

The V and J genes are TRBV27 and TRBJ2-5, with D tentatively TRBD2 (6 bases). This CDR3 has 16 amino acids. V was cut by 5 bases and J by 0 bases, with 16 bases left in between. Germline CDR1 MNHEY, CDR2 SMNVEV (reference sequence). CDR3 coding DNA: TGTGCCAGCAGTAGCCCCCGCGGGGACTACCAAGAGACCCAGTACTTC. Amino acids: CASSSPRGDYQETQYF.